This TCR beta chain originates from a study of cytotoxic CD8 clonotypes in ibrutinib-treated CLL. Clones were read by immunoSEQ multiplex PCR, and TCRdb kept only the in-frame ones, dropping some. Of 35,000 or so clones listed, about 70% were seen once; the top ten hold around 15%. The receptor's source is a human donor with chronic lymphocytic leukemia. The material was PBMCs, obtained at disease progression, from a patient treated with ibrutinib.

The chain's CDR3 is CASSGRIITEAFF. The DNA of the CDR3 is TGTGCCAGCAGCGGTAGGATAATAACTGAAGCTTTCTTT. The rearrangement links TRBV5-8 to TRBJ1-1; D is uncertain. CDR1 SGHTS and CDR2 YDEGEE come from the germline V gene. This CDR3 is 13 amino acids long. V was pared by 4 bases and J by 5 bases, with 12 bases between.